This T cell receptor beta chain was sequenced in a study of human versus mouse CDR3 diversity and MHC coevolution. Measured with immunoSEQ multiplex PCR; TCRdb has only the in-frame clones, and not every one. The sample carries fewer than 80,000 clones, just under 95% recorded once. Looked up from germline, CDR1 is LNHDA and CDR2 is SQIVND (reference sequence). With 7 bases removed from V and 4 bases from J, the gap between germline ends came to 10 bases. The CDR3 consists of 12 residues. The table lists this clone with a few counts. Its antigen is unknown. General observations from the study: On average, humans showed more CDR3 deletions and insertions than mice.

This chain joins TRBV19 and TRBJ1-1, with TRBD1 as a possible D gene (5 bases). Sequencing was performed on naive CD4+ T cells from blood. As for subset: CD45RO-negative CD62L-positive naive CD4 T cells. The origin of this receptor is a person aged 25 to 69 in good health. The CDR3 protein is CASMGRLTEAFF. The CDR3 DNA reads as TGTGCCAGTATGGGGCGTCTCACTGAAGCTTTCTTT.